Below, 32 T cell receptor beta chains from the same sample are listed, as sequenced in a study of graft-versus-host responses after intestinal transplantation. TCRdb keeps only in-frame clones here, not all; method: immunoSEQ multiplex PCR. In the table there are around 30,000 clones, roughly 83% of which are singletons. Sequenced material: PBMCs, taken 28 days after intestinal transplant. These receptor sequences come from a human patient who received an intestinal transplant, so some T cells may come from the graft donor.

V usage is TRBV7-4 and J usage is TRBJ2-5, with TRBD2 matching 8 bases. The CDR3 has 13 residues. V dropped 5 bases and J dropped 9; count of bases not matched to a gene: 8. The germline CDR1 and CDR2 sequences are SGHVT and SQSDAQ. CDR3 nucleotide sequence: TGTGCCAGCAGCGGGACTAGTGGGAAGGCCCAGTACTTC. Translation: CASSGTSGKAQYF.

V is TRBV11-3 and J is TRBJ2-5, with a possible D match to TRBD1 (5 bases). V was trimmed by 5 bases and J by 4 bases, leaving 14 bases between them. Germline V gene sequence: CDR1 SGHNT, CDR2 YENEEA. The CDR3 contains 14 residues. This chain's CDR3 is CASSLRGLGETQYF. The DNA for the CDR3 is TGTGCCAGCAGCCTTAGGGGTTTGGGAGAGACCCAGTACTTC.

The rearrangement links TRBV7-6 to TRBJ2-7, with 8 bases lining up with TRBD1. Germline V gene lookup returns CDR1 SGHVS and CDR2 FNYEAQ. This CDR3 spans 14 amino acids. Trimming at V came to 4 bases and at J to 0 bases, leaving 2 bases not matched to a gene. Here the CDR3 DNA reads TGTGCCAGCAGCTCCGGACAGGGCTCCTACGAGCAGTACTTC. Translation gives CASSSGQGSYEQYF.

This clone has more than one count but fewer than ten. The CDR3 is CASRSGLAGLSTDTQYF. Written as DNA, the CDR3 is TGCGCCAGCAGATCGGGACTAGCGGGCCTGAGCACAGATACGCAGTATTTT. This chain uses TRBV5-1 with TRBJ2-3; 12 bases are a match to TRBD2. J gave up 0 bases and V 5 bases, and 7 bases lay outside the gene matches. This CDR3 is built from 17 residues. Germline V lookup: CDR1 SGHRS, CDR2 YFSETQ. Full variable domain (remainder filled in from reference TRBV5-1 and TRBJ2-3): KAGVTQTPRYLIKTRGQQVTLSCSPISGHRSVSWYQQTPGQGLQFLFEYFSETQRNKGNFPGRFSGRQFSNSRSEMNVSTLELGDSALYLCASRSGLAGLSTDTQYFGPGTRLTVL.

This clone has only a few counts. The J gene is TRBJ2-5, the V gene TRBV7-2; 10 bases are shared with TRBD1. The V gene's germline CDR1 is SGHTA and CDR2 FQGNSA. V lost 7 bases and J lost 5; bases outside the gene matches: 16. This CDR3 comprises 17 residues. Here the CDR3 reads CASILNRDRGGGETQYF. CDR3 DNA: TGTGCCAGCATCCTCAACCGGGACAGGGGAGGTGGGGAGACCCAGTACTTC.

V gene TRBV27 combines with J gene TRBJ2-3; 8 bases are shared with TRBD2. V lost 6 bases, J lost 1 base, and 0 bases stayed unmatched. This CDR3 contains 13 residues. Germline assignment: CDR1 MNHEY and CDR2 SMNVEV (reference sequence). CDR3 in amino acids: CASRLAGTDTQYF. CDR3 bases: TGTGCCAGCAGACTAGCGGGCACAGATACGCAGTATTTT.

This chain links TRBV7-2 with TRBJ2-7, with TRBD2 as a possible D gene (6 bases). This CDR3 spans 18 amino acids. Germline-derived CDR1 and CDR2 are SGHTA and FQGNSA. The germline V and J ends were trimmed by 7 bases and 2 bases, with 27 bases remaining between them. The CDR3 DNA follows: TGTGCCAGCACACTTAGTGGTTTTGTTGGGACTGCGGCCTACGAGCAGTACTTC. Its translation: CASTLSGFVGTAAYEQYF.

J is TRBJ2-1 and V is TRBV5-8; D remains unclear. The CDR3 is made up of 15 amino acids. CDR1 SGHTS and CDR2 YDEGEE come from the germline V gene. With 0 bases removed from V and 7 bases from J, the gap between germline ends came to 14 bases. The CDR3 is CASSLVPGLENEQFF. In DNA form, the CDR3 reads TGTGCCAGCAGCTTGGTTCCGGGTTTGGAGAATGAGCAGTTCTTC.

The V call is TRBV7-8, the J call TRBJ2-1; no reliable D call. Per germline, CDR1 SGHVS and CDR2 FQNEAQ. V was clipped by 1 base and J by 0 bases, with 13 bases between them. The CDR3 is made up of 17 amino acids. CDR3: CASSLGAEPNSYNEQFF. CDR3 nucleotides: TGTGCCAGCAGCTTAGGGGCGGAACCGAACTCCTACAATGAGCAGTTCTTC.

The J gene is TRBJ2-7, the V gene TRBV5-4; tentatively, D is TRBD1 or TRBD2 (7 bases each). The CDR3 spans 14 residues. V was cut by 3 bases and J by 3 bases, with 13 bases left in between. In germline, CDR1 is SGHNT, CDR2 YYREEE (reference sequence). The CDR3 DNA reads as TGTGCCAGCAGCTACGCAGGGGGGGGCTACGAGCAGTACTTC. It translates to CASSYAGGGYEQYF.

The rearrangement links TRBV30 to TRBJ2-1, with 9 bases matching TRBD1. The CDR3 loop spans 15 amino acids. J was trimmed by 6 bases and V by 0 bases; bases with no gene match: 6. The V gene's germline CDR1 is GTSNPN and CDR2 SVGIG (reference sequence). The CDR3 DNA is TGTGCCTGGAGTGTGGGGACAGGGCCTTCCAATGAGCAGTTCTTC. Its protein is CAWSVGTGPSNEQFF.

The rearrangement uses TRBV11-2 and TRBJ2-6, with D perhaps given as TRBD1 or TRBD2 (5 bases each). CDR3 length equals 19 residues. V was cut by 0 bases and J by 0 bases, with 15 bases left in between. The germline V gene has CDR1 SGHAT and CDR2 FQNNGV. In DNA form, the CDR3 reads TGTGCCAGCAGCTTAGATGGGACCTCTGCTTCCTCTGGGGCCAACGTCCTGACTTTC. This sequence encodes CASSLDGTSASSGANVLTF. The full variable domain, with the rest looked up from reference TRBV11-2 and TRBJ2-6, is EAGVAQSPRYKIIEKRQSVAFWCNPISGHATLYWYQQILGQGPKLLIQFQNNGVVDDSQLPKDRFSAERLKGVDSTLKIQPAKLEDSAVYLCASSLDGTSASSGANVLTFGAGSRLTVL.

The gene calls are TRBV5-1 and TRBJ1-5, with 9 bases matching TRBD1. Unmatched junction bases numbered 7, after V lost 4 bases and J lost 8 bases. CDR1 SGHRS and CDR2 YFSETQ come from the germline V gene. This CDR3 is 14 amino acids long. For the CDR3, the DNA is TGCGCCAGCAGCACGGGGACAGGGCAGGAGCCCCAGCATTTT. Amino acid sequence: CASSTGTGQEPQHF.

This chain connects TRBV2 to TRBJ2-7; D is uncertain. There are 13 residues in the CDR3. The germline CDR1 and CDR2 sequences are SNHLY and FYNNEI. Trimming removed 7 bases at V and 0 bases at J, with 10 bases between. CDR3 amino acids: CASNFRGSYEQYF. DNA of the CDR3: TGTGCCAGCAATTTTCGCGGCTCCTACGAGCAGTACTTC.

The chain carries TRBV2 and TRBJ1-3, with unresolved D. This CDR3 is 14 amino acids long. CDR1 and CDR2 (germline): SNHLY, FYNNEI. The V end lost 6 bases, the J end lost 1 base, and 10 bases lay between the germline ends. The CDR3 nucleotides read TGTGCCAGCAGGGAGCTGAATTCTGGAAACACCATATATTTT. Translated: CASRELNSGNTIYF.

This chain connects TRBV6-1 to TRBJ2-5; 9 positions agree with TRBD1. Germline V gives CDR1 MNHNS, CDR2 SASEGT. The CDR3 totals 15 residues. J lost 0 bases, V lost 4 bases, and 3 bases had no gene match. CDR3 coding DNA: TGTGCCAGCAGTGCAGGGACAGGGTACCAAGAGACCCAGTACTTC. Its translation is CASSAGTGYQETQYF.

CDR3 in amino acids: CASSLTGGKTDTQYF. CDR3 coding DNA: TGTGCCAGCAGCTTGACAGGGGGCAAAACAGATACGCAGTATTTT. V usage is TRBV5-4 and J usage is TRBJ2-3; 9 bases align to TRBD1. The CDR3 sequence is 15 residues long. Germline assignment: CDR1 SGHNT and CDR2 YYREEE (reference sequence). Trimming took 1 base from V and 3 from J; bases not matched to a gene: 3.

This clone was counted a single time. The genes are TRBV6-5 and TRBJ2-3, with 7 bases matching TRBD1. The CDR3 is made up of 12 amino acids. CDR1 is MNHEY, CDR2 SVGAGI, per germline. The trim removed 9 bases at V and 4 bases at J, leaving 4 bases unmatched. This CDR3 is CASQTGPDTQYF. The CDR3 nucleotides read TGTGCCAGTCAGACAGGGCCAGATACGCAGTATTTT.

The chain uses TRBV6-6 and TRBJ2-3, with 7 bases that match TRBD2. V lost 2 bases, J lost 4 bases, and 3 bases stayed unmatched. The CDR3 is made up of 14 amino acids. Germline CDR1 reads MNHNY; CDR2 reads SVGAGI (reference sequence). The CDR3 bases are TGTGCCAGCAGTTACGTGGGGGGGGCAGATACGCAGTATTTT. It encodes CASSYVGGADTQYF.

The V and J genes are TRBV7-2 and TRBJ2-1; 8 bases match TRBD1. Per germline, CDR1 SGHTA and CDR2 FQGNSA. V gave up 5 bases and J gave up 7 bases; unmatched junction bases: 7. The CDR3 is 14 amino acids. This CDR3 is CASSARDRGNEQFF. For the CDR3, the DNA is TGTGCCAGCAGCGCACGAGACAGGGGTAATGAGCAGTTCTTC.

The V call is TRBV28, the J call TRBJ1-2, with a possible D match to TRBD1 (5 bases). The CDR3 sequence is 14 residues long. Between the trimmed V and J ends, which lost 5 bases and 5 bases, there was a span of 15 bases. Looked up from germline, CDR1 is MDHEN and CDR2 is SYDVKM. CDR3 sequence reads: CASSPRGTEYGYTF. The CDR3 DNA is TGTGCCAGCAGTCCTAGAGGGACCGAGTATGGCTACACCTTC.

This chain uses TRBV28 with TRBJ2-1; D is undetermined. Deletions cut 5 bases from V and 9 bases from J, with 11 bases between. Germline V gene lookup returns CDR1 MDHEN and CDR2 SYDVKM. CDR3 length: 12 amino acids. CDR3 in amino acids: CASSPSYGEQFF. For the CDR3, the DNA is TGTGCCAGCAGTCCCTCGTATGGTGAGCAGTTCTTC.

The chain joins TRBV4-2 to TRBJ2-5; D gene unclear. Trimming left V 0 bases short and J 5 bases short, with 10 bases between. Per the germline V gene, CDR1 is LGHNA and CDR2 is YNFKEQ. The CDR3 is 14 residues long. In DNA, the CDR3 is TGTGCCAGCAGCCAAGAGGGTTCCGGGGAGACCCAGTACTTC. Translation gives CASSQEGSGETQYF.

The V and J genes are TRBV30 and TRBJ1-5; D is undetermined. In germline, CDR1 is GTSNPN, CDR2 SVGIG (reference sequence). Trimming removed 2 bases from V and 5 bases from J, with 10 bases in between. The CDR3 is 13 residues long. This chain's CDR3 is CAWSPRTDQPQHF. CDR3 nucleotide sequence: TGTGCCTGGAGTCCGAGGACGGATCAGCCCCAGCATTTT.

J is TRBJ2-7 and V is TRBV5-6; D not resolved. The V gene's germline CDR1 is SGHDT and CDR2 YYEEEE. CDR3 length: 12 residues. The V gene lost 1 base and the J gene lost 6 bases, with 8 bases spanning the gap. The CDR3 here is CASSLMGAEQYF. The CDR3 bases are TGTGCCAGCAGCTTGATGGGCGCCGAGCAGTACTTC.

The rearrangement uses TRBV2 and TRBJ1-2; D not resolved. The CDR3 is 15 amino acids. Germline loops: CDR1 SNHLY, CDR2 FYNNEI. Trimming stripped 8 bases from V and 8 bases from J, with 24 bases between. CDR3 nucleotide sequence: TGTGCCAGCGGAGAGGAGAAGCGCCCCGTAGGGGGCTACACCTTC. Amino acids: CASGEEKRPVGGYTF.

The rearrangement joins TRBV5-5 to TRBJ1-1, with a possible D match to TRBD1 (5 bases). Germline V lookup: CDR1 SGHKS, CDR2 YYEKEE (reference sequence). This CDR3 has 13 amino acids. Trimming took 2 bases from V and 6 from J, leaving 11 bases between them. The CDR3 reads CASSFPPGAEAFF. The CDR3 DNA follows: TGTGCCAGCAGCTTCCCCCCGGGGGCTGAAGCTTTCTTT. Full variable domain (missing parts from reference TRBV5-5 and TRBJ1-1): DAGVTQSPTHLIKTRGQQVTLRCSPISGHKSVSWYQQVLGQGPQFIFQYYEKEERGRGNFPDRFSARQFPNYSSELNVNALLLGDSALYLCASSFPPGAEAFFGQGTRLTVV.

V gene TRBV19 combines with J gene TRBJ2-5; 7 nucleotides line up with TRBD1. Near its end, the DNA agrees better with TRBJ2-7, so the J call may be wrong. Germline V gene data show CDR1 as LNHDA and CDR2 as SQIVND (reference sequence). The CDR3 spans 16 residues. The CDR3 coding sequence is TGTGCCAGTAGTATGCACAGGGGATTCAGCTCCTACGAGCAGTACTTC. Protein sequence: CASSMHRGFSSYEQYF.

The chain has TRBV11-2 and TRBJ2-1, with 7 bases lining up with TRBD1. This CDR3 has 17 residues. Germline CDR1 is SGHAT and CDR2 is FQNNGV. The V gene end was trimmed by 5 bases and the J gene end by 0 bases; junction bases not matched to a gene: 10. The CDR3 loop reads CASSLFSQGSSYNEQFF. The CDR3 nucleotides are TGTGCCAGCAGCCTTTTCTCACAGGGGAGCTCCTACAATGAGCAGTTCTTC.

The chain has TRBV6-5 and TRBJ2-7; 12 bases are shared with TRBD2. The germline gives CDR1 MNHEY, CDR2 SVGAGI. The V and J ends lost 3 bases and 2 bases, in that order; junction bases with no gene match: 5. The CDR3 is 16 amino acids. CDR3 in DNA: TGTGCCAGCAGTTATTCCCTAGCGGGAGGGCCCTACGAGCAGTACTTC. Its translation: CASSYSLAGGPYEQYF.

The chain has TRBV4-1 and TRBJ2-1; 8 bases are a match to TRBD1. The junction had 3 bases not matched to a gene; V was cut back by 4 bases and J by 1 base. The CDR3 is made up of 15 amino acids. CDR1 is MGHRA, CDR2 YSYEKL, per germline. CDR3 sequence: CASSLGQGSYNEQFF. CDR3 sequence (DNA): TGCGCCAGCAGCCTAGGACAGGGTTCCTACAATGAGCAGTTCTTC.

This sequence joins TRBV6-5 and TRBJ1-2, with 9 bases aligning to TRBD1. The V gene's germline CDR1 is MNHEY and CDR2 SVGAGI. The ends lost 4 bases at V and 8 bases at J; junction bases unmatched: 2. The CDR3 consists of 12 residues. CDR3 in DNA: TGTGCCAGCAGTTGGGACAGGGCCGGCTACACCTTC. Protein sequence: CASSWDRAGYTF.